The 4 T cell receptor beta chains below were found in one sample sequenced in a study of blood T cell repertoires in COVID-19. Clones were sequenced by immunoSEQ multiplex PCR, and TCRdb holds only the in-frame ones, with some missing. Altogether some 400,000 clones are present, 70% to 90% being singletons, with the ten largest covering roughly a tenth. Source material: peripheral blood. These receptors originate from a woman aged 25 to 39 with COVID-19, enrolled during active disease.

This chain uses TRBV6-5 with TRBJ1-5; 9 bases align to TRBD1. There are 14 residues in the CDR3. V gave up 5 bases and J gave up 6 bases; unmatched junction bases: 5. Germline values: CDR1 MNHEY, CDR2 SVGAGI. CDR3 loop: CASSPGQGFQPQHF. CDR3 DNA sequence: TGTGCCAGCAGTCCGGGACAGGGCTTTCAGCCCCAGCATTTT.

This sequence joins TRBV6-5 and TRBJ2-1, with 7 bases aligning to TRBD2. Germline loops: CDR1 MNHEY, CDR2 SVGAGI. The CDR3 has 14 amino acids. Trimming removed 6 bases from V and 8 bases from J; junction bases left unmatched: 10. This CDR3 reads CASRDGTILDEQFF. The CDR3 DNA reads TGTGCCAGCAGGGACGGGACTATCCTCGATGAGCAGTTCTTC.

V usage is TRBV9 and J usage is TRBJ1-4; 9 positions agree with TRBD1. V shed 4 bases, J shed 4 bases, and the junction held 8 bases outside the gene matches. The CDR3 totals 16 residues. The germline gives CDR1 SGDLS, CDR2 YYNGEE. DNA for the CDR3: TGTGCCAGCAGCCGTTGGACAGGGGCTCTTAATGAAAAACTGTTTTTT. Amino acids: CASSRWTGALNEKLFF.

The rearrangement uses TRBV2 and TRBJ2-5; D perhaps matches TRBD2 (5 bases). CDR3 length: 14 residues. Germline values: CDR1 SNHLY, CDR2 FYNNEI. V shed 7 bases and J shed 3 bases, with 15 bases lying between them. CDR3 in amino acids: CASIKAANKETQYF. The CDR3 DNA follows: TGTGCCAGCATCAAAGCGGCAAATAAAGAGACCCAGTACTTC.